A single count supports the clone carrying this T cell receptor beta chain. An end of the junction differs from the germline gene, which may be a read error. The data are from a study of CD8+CD57+ T cells in acquired aplastic anemia. Study in general: An average of roughly 3 ug of DNA was obtained from sorted CD4+ and CD8+ cells.

Template material for TCR beta VDJ and CDR3 profiling consisted of genomic DNA. TCRdb called the reads again in MiXCR, with one record for every CDR3 protein. The sample contains 180,000 or so distinct CDR3 sequences, under 55% of which appear only once. Germline CDR1 is SNHLY and CDR2 is FYNNEI. This CDR3 comprises 12 residues. Sequencing used sorted CD4+, CD8+, or CD8+CD57+ T cells (not recorded which) from PBMCs. The chain joins TRBV2 to TRBJ2-7; unclear D gene. This receptor was identified in a human donor in good health. The CDR3 region has the DNA TGTTCCAGCAGTGAACTACGCTACGAGCAGTACTTC. It yields the protein CSSSELRYEQYF.